This TCR beta chain was retrieved from a study of T cells in Graves' hyperthyroidism and ophthalmopathy. Whole-study context: Once the initial diagnosis was made, peripheral blood was obtained before any treatment. Study results and caveats: Onset of ophthalmopathy came a median about 6.5 months after the model predicted it. Ophthalmopathy was distinguished from stable hyperthyroidism by 13 V-J signatures. Also found in blood were most expanded thyroid clonotypes above 0.001.

Concerning this clonotype: Its antigen is unidentified.

Germline loops: CDR1 SGDLS, CDR2 YYNGEE. CDR3 length: 15 amino acids. Trimming cost V 0 bases and J 7 bases; bases outside gene matches: 4. From RNA transcripts, TCR beta CDR3 regions were amplified. When the TCR CDR3 underwent first-round RT-PCR, the HTBI primer set was used. From the multiplex PCR reads, TCRdb called clonotypes with MiXCR, one entry per CDR3 protein. The table includes about 640,000 distinct CDR3 sequences, about 14% detected once. Material for sequencing was blood. The source of this sequence is a woman aged 45-59 years with Graves' ophthalmopathy. The V gene is TRBV9, the J gene TRBJ2-1; TRBD2 agrees at 10 bases. CDR3 nucleotides: TGTGCCAGCAGCGTAGTGGCTAGCGGGAGTAATGAGCAGTTCTTC. Protein product: CASSVVASGSNEQFF.